The clone carrying this T cell receptor (beta chain) has just a few counts. The entry originates in a study of blood T cell repertoires in COVID-19. Whole-study context: The analysed material was cDNA or gDNA that came from T cells, B-cell-depleted T cells, or PBMCs.

Sequencing used immunoSEQ multiplex PCR; TCRdb keeps in-frame clones, though not all of them. The sample lists some 130,000 clones; 65% to 90% were seen once. This TCR was recovered from a man older than 75 with acute or convalescent COVID-19. Source material: peripheral blood.

The CDR3, as DNA: TGCAGCGTAAGAGGGGGCAGGGAGACCCAGTACTTC. Protein: CSVRGGRETQYF. The chain joins TRBV29-1 to TRBJ2-5; TRBD1 aligns across 7 bases. The J segment lost 5 bases and the V segment lost 6 bases, leaving 6 bases of the junction unmatched. The germline V gene has CDR1 SQVTM and CDR2 ANQGSEA. The CDR3 sequence is 12 residues long.